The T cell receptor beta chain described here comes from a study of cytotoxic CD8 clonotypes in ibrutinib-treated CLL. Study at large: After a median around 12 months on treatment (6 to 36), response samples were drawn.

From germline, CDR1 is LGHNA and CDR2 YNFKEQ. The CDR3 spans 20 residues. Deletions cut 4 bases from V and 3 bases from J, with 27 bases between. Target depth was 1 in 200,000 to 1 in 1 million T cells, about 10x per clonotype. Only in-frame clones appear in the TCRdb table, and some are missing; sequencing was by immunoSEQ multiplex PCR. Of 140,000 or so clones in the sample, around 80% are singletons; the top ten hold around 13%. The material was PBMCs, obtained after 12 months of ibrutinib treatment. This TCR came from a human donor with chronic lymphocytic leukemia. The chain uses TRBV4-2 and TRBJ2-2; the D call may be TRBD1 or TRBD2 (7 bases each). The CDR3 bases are TGTGCCAGCAGCCCACGACAGGGTCAGAGGGGAGGGCCGTACACCGGGGAGCTGTTTTTT. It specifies CASSPRQGQRGGPYTGELFF.